The present TCR beta chain was sequenced within a study of T cell changes during pregnancy in multiple sclerosis. Losses at the gene ends were 1 base for V and 1 base for J; bases not matched to a gene: 5. The CDR3 runs to 17 residues. Germline lookup yields CDR1 MNHNS and CDR2 SASEGT. Assay: immunoSEQ multiplex PCR; the TCRdb copy retains only in-frame clones and omits some. The repertoire has 40,000 or so clones, approximately 94% of them found once; the top ten carry roughly 0.67%. This TCR was sampled from a female donor with multiple sclerosis, enrolled in a pregnancy study. The sample was CD4+ T cells from peripheral blood mononuclear cells, taken in the third trimester of pregnancy. The J gene is TRBJ2-4, the V gene TRBV6-1, with 9 bases fitting TRBD1. CDR3 in amino acids: CASSEVGTGSAKNIQYF. Written as DNA, the CDR3 is TGTGCCAGCAGTGAAGTAGGGACAGGGTCTGCCAAAAACATTCAGTACTTC.